This entry concerns a single TCR beta chain. What it recognizes is unknown. The source of the sample is a study of cytotoxic CD8 clonotypes in ibrutinib-treated CLL. Study information: Included were 11 relapsed/refractory and approximately 15 treatment-naive patients, of whom about 18 were IGHV unmutated.

This table comes from immunoSEQ multiplex PCR, and its TCRdb copy is limited to in-frame clones, with some not included. The table lists around 330,000 clones, approximately 67% of them singletons, with just under 6.5% in the top ten. TCR beta libraries used approximately 1.8 micrograms of genomic DNA from cryopreserved PBMCs. With V trimmed by 5 bases and J by 2 bases, 8 bases remained unmatched. The CDR3 is 15 residues long. Germline V gives CDR1 SEHNR, CDR2 FQNEAQ (reference sequence). Findings and caveats of the study: Sustained-remission and progressing patients had unequal sampling times. Baseline clonality, above age-matched healthy donor levels, tracked circulating CD8+ T-cell counts.

The rearrangement joins TRBV7-9 to TRBJ1-2, with 7 bases that match TRBD1. Sequenced here: PBMCs, sampled after 36 months of ibrutinib treatment. This TCR derives from a human donor with chronic lymphocytic leukemia. In nucleotides, the CDR3 is TGTGCCAGCAGCATGACGACAGGGACCAACTATGGCTACACCTTC. Encoded protein: CASSMTTGTNYGYTF.